This entry lists 28 T cell receptor beta chains sequenced from one sample in a study of T cell responses to AZD1222 COVID-19 vaccine. The protocol was immunoSEQ multiplex PCR, while the TCRdb copy is restricted to in-frame clones and leaves out a portion. The sample lists 150,000 to 200,000 clones; 92% were seen once. Sequenced here: peripheral blood, sampled 28 days after the second AZD1222 dose. The source is an adult who received the AZD1222 COVID-19 vaccine.

J is TRBJ1-6 and V is TRBV19, with D uncertain. The germline V gene encodes CDR1 LNHDA and CDR2 SQIVND (reference sequence). This CDR3 has 15 amino acids. Trimming cost V 4 bases and J 4 bases, with 11 bases left between them. CDR3 protein: CASSTFLQYNSPLHF. Here the CDR3 DNA reads TGTGCCAGTAGTACGTTCTTACAGTATAATTCACCCCTCCACTTT.

The chain employs TRBV7-9 and TRBJ1-1; D perhaps matches TRBD1 (6 bases). Germline assignment: CDR1 SEHNR and CDR2 FQNEAQ (reference sequence). V shed 4 bases and J shed 8 bases, with 17 bases lying between them. This CDR3 contains 14 residues. The CDR3 is CASSSNTDRPEAFF. The CDR3 DNA reads TGTGCCAGCAGCTCCAACACTGACAGGCCGGAAGCTTTCTTT.

This clone was recorded a few times. The chain recombines TRBV18 with TRBJ2-2, with D hard to call. Trimming shortened V by 3 bases and J by 0 bases, and 5 bases separated the two germline ends. Germline loops: CDR1 KGHSH, CDR2 LQKENI. CDR3 size: 14 residues. CDR3 bases: TGTGCCAGCTCACCGCAGGCGAACACCGGGGAGCTGTTTTTT. Protein sequence: CASSPQANTGELFF.

CDR3 loop: CASSPDREEYF. The CDR3 bases are TGTGCCAGCAGCCCTGACAGGGAGGAGTACTTC. This chain connects TRBV11-2 to TRBJ2-7; D may be TRBD1 (7 bases). Trimming removed 5 bases from V and 11 bases from J, with 13 bases in between. The germline CDR1 and CDR2 sequences are SGHAT and FQNNGV. The CDR3 runs to 11 residues.

This clone occurred a few times. The rearrangement uses TRBV19 and TRBJ2-2, with D perhaps TRBD2 (5 bases). The V end lost 2 bases, the J end lost 7 bases, and 11 bases lay between the germline ends. This CDR3 comprises 14 residues. Germline CDR1 is LNHDA and CDR2 is SQIVND (reference sequence). The CDR3 DNA reads as TGTGCCAGTAGTATAAGTTACCGGGGCGGGGAGCTGTTTTTT. Protein: CASSISYRGGELFF.

The V call is TRBV7-2, the J call TRBJ1-1; D remains ambiguous. This CDR3 has 13 amino acids. Trimming took 1 base from V and 2 from J, leaving 5 bases between them. Germline V gives CDR1 SGHTA, CDR2 FQGNSA. Written as DNA, the CDR3 is TGTGCCAGCAGCTTAGAAATAAACACTGAAGCTTTCTTT. Protein sequence: CASSLEINTEAFF.

This clone is a singleton in its sample. The rearrangement links TRBV12-3 or TRBV12-4 to TRBJ1-2; unclear D gene. The CDR3 length is 13 residues. V dropped 1 base and J dropped 8 bases, with 11 bases sitting between them. In DNA form, the CDR3 reads TGTGCCAGCAGTTTAGGGGTCGGGGAAGGCTACACCTTC. This encodes CASSLGVGEGYTF.

The chain employs TRBV15 and TRBJ2-7, with 9 bases matching TRBD2. Germline CDR1 is LNHNV and CDR2 is YYDKDF (reference sequence). With V trimmed by 0 bases and J by 6 bases, 6 bases remained unmatched. CDR3 length equals 15 residues. In nucleotides, the CDR3 is TGTGCCACCAGCAGAGATACACGGACTAGCGCCGAGCAGTACTTC. This encodes CATSRDTRTSAEQYF. Based on the CDR3 plus reference TRBV15 and TRBJ2-7, the full variable domain is DAMVIQNPRYQVTQFGKPVTLSCSQTLNHNVMYWYQQKSSQAPKLLFHYYDKDFNNEADTPDNFQSRRPNTSFCFLDIRSPGLGDTAMYLCATSRDTRTSAEQYFGPGTRLTVT.

The V gene is TRBV28, the J gene TRBJ1-1; D is unclear. This CDR3 contains 11 residues. Trimming left V 6 bases short and J 8 bases short, with 10 bases between. Germline CDR1 reads MDHEN; CDR2 reads SYDVKM. CDR3 residues: CASSPTREAFF. The CDR3, as DNA: TGTGCCAGCAGCCCTACCCGAGAAGCTTTCTTT.

The chain joins TRBV3-1 (or the pseudogene TRBV3-2) to TRBJ2-4; D could derive from TRBD1 or TRBD2 (7 bases each). Germline V gene data show CDR1 as LGHDT and CDR2 as YNNKEL (reference sequence). The CDR3 is made up of 16 amino acids. Trimming took 4 bases from V and 7 from J, leaving 20 bases between them. The CDR3 DNA follows: TGTGCCAGCAGCCGCCGTGCAGGGGGGGAATGGAACATTCAGTACTTC. The encoded protein is CASSRRAGGEWNIQYF.

This chain links TRBV7-2 with TRBJ1-1; D possibly corresponds to TRBD1 (5 bases). Looked up from germline, CDR1 is SGHTA and CDR2 is FQGNSA. This CDR3 has 13 residues. The germline V and J ends were trimmed by 3 bases and 4 bases, with 9 bases remaining between them. The CDR3 here is CASSFGGSTEAFF. For the CDR3, the DNA is TGTGCCAGCAGCTTTGGGGGAAGCACTGAAGCTTTCTTT.

This rearrangement joins TRBV18 to TRBJ1-4; D is perhaps TRBD1 (5 bases). Germline values: CDR1 KGHSH, CDR2 LQKENI. The CDR3 is 14 residues long. Trimming removed 4 bases from V and 0 bases from J, with 6 bases in between. CDR3 amino acids: CASSRQSTNEKLFF. As DNA, the CDR3 is TGTGCCAGCTCACGACAGTCAACTAATGAAAAACTGTTTTTT.

V and J are TRBV6-4 and TRBJ1-3; D is undetermined. CDR1 and CDR2 (germline): MRHNA, SNTAGT. Trimming removed 4 bases at V and 0 bases at J, with 10 bases between. This CDR3 contains 15 residues. The CDR3 loop is CASSVQSHSGNTIYF. The CDR3 nucleotides read TGTGCCAGCAGTGTACAGAGCCACTCTGGAAACACCATATATTTT.

The V call is TRBV5-8, the J call TRBJ2-7; D not resolved. CDR1 SGHTS and CDR2 YDEGEE come from the germline V gene. Trimming removed 2 bases at V and 3 bases at J, with 9 bases between. The CDR3 is 13 residues long. CDR3 region: CASSLPINYEQYF. As DNA, the CDR3 is TGTGCCAGCAGCTTACCGATCAACTACGAGCAGTACTTC.

The rearrangement links TRBV9 to TRBJ2-1; 12 positions agree with TRBD2. Germline CDR1 SGDLS, CDR2 YYNGEE. V lost 3 bases, J lost 5 bases, and 6 bases stayed unmatched. The CDR3 length is 16 residues. The CDR3 DNA is TGTGCCAGCAGCGGTGGGCTAGCGGGGGGGAACAATGAGCAGTTCTTC. Amino acid sequence: CASSGGLAGGNNEQFF.

The J gene is TRBJ1-2, the V gene TRBV5-8, with D uncertain. Germline V CDR1 and CDR2: SGHTS, YDEGEE. This CDR3 has 12 residues. The V end lost 4 bases, the J end lost 2 bases, and 6 bases lay between the germline ends. The CDR3 loop is CASSRANYGYTF. The CDR3 DNA follows: TGTGCCAGCAGCCGAGCCAACTATGGCTACACCTTC.

J is TRBJ1-2 and V is TRBV30; possible D gene TRBD1, 6 bases. Trimming removed 3 bases at V and 8 bases at J, with 13 bases between. The CDR3 length is 12 residues. Germline V lookup: CDR1 GTSNPN, CDR2 SVGIG (reference sequence). CDR3 region: CAWRPPGGGYTF. The CDR3 DNA sequence: TGTGCCTGGAGACCCCCCGGGGGCGGCTACACCTTC. Looking up the rest from reference TRBV30 and TRBJ1-2 gives the full variable domain: SQTIHQWPATLVQPVGSPLSLECTVEGTSNPNLYWYRQAAGRGLQLLFYSVGIGQISSEVPQNLSASRPQDRQFILSSKKLLLSDSGFYLCAWRPPGGGYTFGSGTRLTVV.

The V call is TRBV15, the J call TRBJ1-2; D gene uncertain. V gave up 7 bases and J gave up 8 bases, with 17 bases separating them. Per the germline V gene, CDR1 is LNHNV and CDR2 is YYDKDF (reference sequence). The CDR3 extends over 13 amino acids. The CDR3 coding sequence is TGTGCCACCACCAATTCCCCCCCTCGCGGCTACACCTTC. Translated, it gives CATTNSPPRGYTF.

This clone has just a few counts. The rearrangement uses TRBV6-6 and TRBJ1-1; 12 nucleotides align to TRBD1. CDR3 length: 14 amino acids. Trimming took 5 bases from V and 10 from J; bases not matched to a gene: 8. Germline CDR1 reads MNHNY; CDR2 reads SVGAGI (reference sequence). CDR3 bases: TGTGCCAGCAGTCCCGGGACAGGGGGCGCGAGAGCTTTCTTT. Translated: CASSPGTGGARAFF.

The chain has TRBV27 and TRBJ1-5; D is uncertain. Germline assignment: CDR1 MNHEY and CDR2 SMNVEV (reference sequence). CDR3 length equals 13 residues. V was trimmed by 10 bases and J by 5 bases, leaving 15 bases between them. For the CDR3, the DNA is TGTGCCACCTCGCGGACGGGAGATCAGCCCCAGCATTTT. This codes for CATSRTGDQPQHF.

The chain links TRBV15 to TRBJ2-3, with a tentative D call TRBD1 (6 bases). CDR1 is LNHNV and CDR2 is YYDKDF in the germline V gene (reference sequence). The CDR3 runs to 13 residues. The V end lost 5 bases, the J end lost 4 bases, and 10 bases lay between the germline ends. The CDR3 bases are TGTGCCACCAGCGAACAGGGCGCAGATACGCAGTATTTT. Its protein is CATSEQGADTQYF. Complete variable domain (other parts from reference TRBV15 and TRBJ2-3): DAMVIQNPRYQVTQFGKPVTLSCSQTLNHNVMYWYQQKSSQAPKLLFHYYDKDFNNEADTPDNFQSRRPNTSFCFLDIRSPGLGDTAMYLCATSEQGADTQYFGPGTRLTVL.

The rearrangement joins TRBV2 to TRBJ1-2; 9 bases fit TRBD1. In germline, CDR1 is SNHLY, CDR2 FYNNEI. Trimming cost V 7 bases and J 5 bases; bases outside gene matches: 5. The CDR3 consists of 13 residues. The CDR3 loop reads CASNPGQGYGYTF. The CDR3 DNA reads TGTGCCAGCAACCCGGGACAGGGATATGGCTACACCTTC.

The V gene is TRBV4-1, the J gene TRBJ1-2, with D possibly being TRBD1 (6 bases). Trimming shortened V by 0 bases and J by 0 bases, and 11 bases separated the two germline ends. Germline lookup yields CDR1 MGHRA and CDR2 YSYEKL. The CDR3 consists of 16 residues. CDR3: CASSQEWGQPNYGYTF. The DNA for the CDR3 is TGCGCCAGCAGCCAAGAATGGGGGCAACCTAACTATGGCTACACCTTC.

The chain has TRBV6-5 and TRBJ2-1; unclear D gene. The V gene lost 2 bases and the J gene lost 0 bases, with 8 bases spanning the gap. The CDR3 spans 15 residues. The V gene's germline CDR1 is MNHEY and CDR2 SVGAGI. In DNA form, the CDR3 reads TGTGCCAGCAGTTACCTATCCCGCTCCTACAATGAGCAGTTCTTC. This encodes CASSYLSRSYNEQFF.

The V gene is TRBV29-1, the J gene TRBJ1-2, with TRBD1 matching 11 bases. CDR3 length: 13 amino acids. The germline CDR1 and CDR2 sequences are SQVTM and ANQGSEA. With 5 bases clipped from V and 2 bases from J, the junction kept 1 base outside the gene matches. The CDR3 protein is CSVRDRGNYGYTF. DNA of the CDR3: TGCAGCGTTCGGGACAGGGGGAACTATGGCTACACCTTC.

This clone was observed a single time. The V and J genes are TRBV19 and TRBJ1-6, with 8 bases fitting TRBD1. CDR1 and CDR2 (germline): LNHDA, SQIVND (reference sequence). V lost 0 bases and J lost 8; bases outside the gene matches: 3. The CDR3 consists of 15 residues. The CDR3 reads CASSIETGVDSPLHF. In nucleotides, the CDR3 is TGTGCCAGTAGTATAGAGACAGGGGTCGATTCACCCCTCCACTTT.

J is TRBJ1-6 and V is TRBV11-3, with D hard to call. The V and J ends lost 11 bases and 0 bases respectively, with 5 bases between them. Germline CDR1 and CDR2: SGHNT and YENEEA. The CDR3 spans 12 residues. CDR3 loop: CAPGSYNSPLHF. The CDR3, as DNA: TGTGCCCCAGGCTCCTATAATTCACCCCTCCACTTT.

The J gene is TRBJ2-1, the V gene TRBV6-6, with TRBD1 matching over 10 bases. The CDR3 has 15 amino acids. Germline V gene lookup returns CDR1 MNHNY and CDR2 SVGAGI (reference sequence). V shed 7 bases, J shed 4 bases, and the junction held 7 bases outside the gene matches. The CDR3 nucleotides read TGTGCCAGCACCAACCGGGACAGGGGTTACAATGAGCAGTTCTTC. Translated: CASTNRDRGYNEQFF.